These T cell receptor beta chains were read from a single sample in a study of T cells in Graves' hyperthyroidism and ophthalmopathy. One entry per CDR3 protein results from TCRdb running MiXCR on the multiplex PCR reads. Of about 420,000 distinct CDR3 sequences in the sample, less than 20% are singletons; the top ten hold approximately 7.5%. The sequenced sample consisted of blood. The receptors shown here come from a woman aged 18-29 years with Graves' hyperthyroidism. Both conserved end residues are part of each CDR3. A D gene is named only where the DNA matches it firmly. For some rows the clone size is stated as once, few or many, or as a class when expanded; others skip it.

>.|TRBJ1-3|TRBV6-2/TRBV6-3|many
TGTGCCAGCAGGACGTCTGGAAACACCATATATTTT
CASRTSGNTIYF
>.|TRBJ1-3|TRBV19|.
TGTGCCAGTAGTATGAGGGATCATTGGAGCTCTGGAAACACCATATATTTT
CASSMRDHWSSGNTIYF
>TRBD2|TRBJ2-7|TRBV15|.
TGTGCCACCAGCAGAGATCTGAGCGGGGTACCCTACGAGCAGTACTTC
CATSRDLSGVPYEQYF
>.|TRBJ2-2|TRBV3-1|many
TGTGCCAGCAGGTCGAACTTGATAACCGGGGAGCTGTTTTTT
CASRSNLITGELFF
>TRBD2|TRBJ2-3|TRBV20-1|.
TGCAGTGCGGGGGGGTGGCCCAGCACAGATACGCAGTATTTT
CSAGGWPSTDTQYF
>.|TRBJ2-3|TRBV5-6|many
TGTGCCAGCAGCTTGAGACCGGGGGCAGATACGCAGTATTTT
CASSLRPGADTQYF
>.|TRBJ2-7|TRBV10-3|.
TGTGCCATCAGTGAGTCCCTGGGGGCCTCCTACGAGCAGTACTTC
CAISESLGASYEQYF
>.|TRBJ1-2|TRBV5-1|many
TGCGCCAGCAGACCCGGGCAGGGGCAGACGCCGGACTACACCTTC
CASRPGQGQTPDYTF
>.|TRBJ2-1|TRBV2|many
TGTGCCAGCAAGGAGGGAGCCTACAATGAGCAGTTCTTC
CASKEGAYNEQFF
>.|TRBJ2-3|TRBV3-1|many
TGTGCCAGCAGCCCCGGACTCACGCCCACAGATACGCAGTATTTT
CASSPGLTPTDTQYF
>.|TRBJ1-6|TRBV20-1|.
TGCAGTGCTCATCCGGGACACCTTTCTTCTAATTCACCCCTCCACTTT
CSAHPGHLSSNSPLHF
>.|TRBJ2-7|TRBV3-1|many
TGTGCCAGCAGCCACACACAGAGGGCGACGACCTACGAGCAGTACTTC
CASSHTQRATTYEQYF
>TRBD1|TRBJ2-5|TRBV10-2|many
TGCGCCAGCCACTCCGGGACAGGGGTACAAGAGACCCAGTACTTC
CASHSGTGVQETQYF
>.|TRBJ2-3|TRBV7-9|many
TGTGCCGTAACAGACACAGATACGCAGTATTTT
CAVTDTDTQYF
>.|TRBJ1-2|TRBV6-1|many
TGTGCCATCTCCCGGGGTTATGGCTACACCTTC
CAISRGYGYTF
>TRBD1|TRBJ1-2|TRBV9|few
TGTGCCAGCAGCGCCGGGACAGGGATCGGTGGCTACACCTTC
CASSAGTGIGGYTF
>TRBD2|TRBJ2-3|TRBV13|many
TGTGCCAGCAGCTTAGGACTAGCGGGGGGCGCAGATACGCAGTATTTT
CASSLGLAGGADTQYF
>TRBD2|TRBJ2-7|TRBV3-1|many
TGTGCCAGCAGCCGAGCGGGGGGGAACTACGAGCAGTACTTC
CASSRAGGNYEQYF
>TRBD1|TRBJ2-7|TRBV28|many
TGTGCCAGCCATAAAAGGACAGGGGAGGCCTACGAGCAGTACTTC
CASHKRTGEAYEQYF
>.|TRBJ2-1|TRBV5-1|.
TGCGCCAGCAGCTTGGGACGAATGAGCTCCTACAATGAGCGGTTCTTC
CASSLGRMSSYNERFF
>.|TRBJ1-2|TRBV18|many
TGTGCCAGCTCCCCGACAGAGAACTATGGCTACACCTTC
CASSPTENYGYTF
>.|TRBJ2-7|TRBV19|.
TGTGCCAGTAGTATCGGGGCTGACTCGGGGGAGCAGTACTTC
CASSIGADSGEQYF
>TRBD2|TRBJ2-5|TRBV5-6|.
TGTGCCAGCAGCTTGTGGGGAGGGGTGTTTGAGACCCAGTACTTC
CASSLWGGVFETQYF
>TRBD2|TRBJ2-1|TRBV10-3|.
TGTGCCATCAGTCATCGGACTAGCGGGGGGGTCGAGGCCTACAATGAGCAGTTCTTC
CAISHRTSGGVEAYNEQFF
>.|TRBJ2-7|TRBV4-1|.
TGCGCCAGCAGCCAAGGTCCATCCCGGGAGAACTACGAGCAGCACTTC
CASSQGPSRENYEQHF
>.|TRBJ2-1|TRBV19|many
TGTGCCAGTAGTGTCCAGGGGGGGCCCTACAATGAGCAGTTCTTC
CASSVQGGPYNEQFF
>TRBD1|TRBJ1-1|TRBV2|once
TGTGCCAGCAGTGGGACAGGCCGAAACACTGAAGCTTTCTTT
CASSGTGRNTEAFF
>.|TRBJ1-4|TRBV20-1|many
TGCAGTGCCAAAGAGGGTTTTGCTAATGAAAAACTGTTTTTT
CSAKEGFANEKLFF
>.|TRBJ2-1|TRBV2|many
TGTGCCAGCAGTGATACAGGGACGGCGAATGAGCAGTTCTTC
CASSDTGTANEQFF
>.|TRBJ2-3|TRBV13|many
TGTGCCAGCAGCCAGAGTTGGGGGACTAGCACAGATACGCAGTATTTT
CASSQSWGTSTDTQYF
>TRBD2|TRBJ2-7|TRBV29-1|many
TGCAGCGTTGAAGATGTAGGTTCTAGCGGGAGCTCCTACGAGCAGTACTTC
CSVEDVGSSGSSYEQYF
>TRBD2|TRBJ2-5|TRBV7-3|many
TGTGCCAGCAGCCCTAGCGGGGGAGCGGGGACCCAGTACTTC
CASSPSGGAGTQYF
>.|TRBJ2-5|TRBV19|.
TGTGCCAGTAGTGTACAGGGCTGGGAGACCCAGTACTTC
CASSVQGWETQYF
>.|TRBJ2-1|TRBV11-3|many
TGTGCCAGCAGCCCCCGGGCTAGCGATCGGGGGGAGCAGTTCTTC
CASSPRASDRGEQFF
>TRBD1|TRBJ1-5|TRBV6-1|many
TGTGCCAGCAGTGAAGCCAGGGACAGGGCACGGGGGCAGCCCCAGCATTTT
CASSEARDRARGQPQHF
>.|TRBJ1-5|TRBV18|many
TGTGCCAGCTCCCTAGCGGGGCAGGACCAGCCCCAGCATTTT
CASSLAGQDQPQHF
>.|TRBJ2-2|TRBV5-8|.
TGTGCCAGCCACGGAGGAAACGGGGAGCTGTTTTTT
CASHGGNGELFF
>TRBD1|TRBJ2-3|TRBV27|many
TGTGCCAGCAGAACAGGGGTAGATACGCAGTATTTT
CASRTGVDTQYF
>TRBD2|TRBJ2-2|TRBV27|.
TGTGCCAGCCGAGGACTAGCGGGAGCAACCGGGGAGCTGTTTTTT
CASRGLAGATGELFF
>.|TRBJ1-4|TRBV7-9|.
TGTGCCAGCAGCTTAGGAGGGGCAGCGAATGAAAAACTGTTTTTT
CASSLGGAANEKLFF
>.|TRBJ1-1|TRBV18|many
TGTGCCAGCTCACCGATGGACAGCACTGAAGCTTTCTTT
CASSPMDSTEAFF
>TRBD1|TRBJ2-1|TRBV5-1|many
TGCGCCAGCAGCTACCCGACAGGGAACAATGAGCAGTTCTTC
CASSYPTGNNEQFF
>TRBD2|TRBJ2-1|TRBV6-2/TRBV6-3|.
TGTGCCAGCAGTTCCTCTCCTAGCGGGAGGGCCATACAGTTCTTC
CASSSSPSGRAIQFF
>TRBD1|TRBJ1-4|TRBV2|.
TGTGCCAGCAGTGAAGCGGGGACAGAAGAAAAACTGTTTTTT
CASSEAGTEEKLFF
>TRBD1|TRBJ1-2|TRBV10-3|many
TGTGCCATCAGTGAGACAGGGGGCTCCTATGGCTACACCTTC
CAISETGGSYGYTF
>TRBD1|TRBJ1-2|TRBV12-3/TRBV12-4|many
TGTGCCAGCAGTTCAAATACAGGGGACTATGGCTACACCTTC
CASSSNTGDYGYTF
>.|TRBJ1-1|TRBV30|many
TGTGCCTGGAGTAGGCAGGCAAACACTGAAGCTTTCTTT
CAWSRQANTEAFF
>.|TRBJ2-7|TRBV12-3/TRBV12-4|many
TGTGCCAGCAGTTTGGCCAGGAGCTCCTACGAGCAGTACTTC
CASSLARSSYEQYF